Reported below is one TCR beta chain. How the authors handled the data: How many nucleated cells were present was estimated from reference gene primer amplification. Clones were sequenced by immunoSEQ multiplex PCR, and TCRdb holds only the in-frame ones, with some missing. The V and J calls and clone size come from that table; D and trimming were worked out from the DNA. Of 150,000 to 200,000 clones listed, approximately 90% are singletons. The source of the sample is a study of blood T cell repertoires in COVID-19. Across the study: Sites in the United States, Italy and Spain provided acute and convalescent COVID-19 samples. From T cells, B-cell-depleted T cells, or PBMCs came the material, which was cDNA or gDNA.

CDR3 size: 12 residues. Germline assignment: CDR1 SGHAT and CDR2 FQDESV (reference sequence). With 5 bases clipped from V and 6 bases from J, the junction kept 2 bases outside the gene matches. The chain joins TRBV11-1 to TRBJ1-2, with 8 bases lining up with TRBD1. This sequence was found in a man between 60 and 75 years old with acute or convalescent COVID-19. Sequencing was carried out using peripheral blood. The CDR3 region is CASSPTGDGYTF. CDR3 nucleotide sequence: TGTGCCAGCAGCCCGACAGGGGATGGCTACACCTTC.